One sample yielded the 3 T cell receptor beta chains listed below, sequenced in a study of blood T cell repertoires in COVID-19. TCRdb keeps only in-frame clones here, not all; method: immunoSEQ multiplex PCR. The repertoire holds roughly 39,000 clones, with about 87% as singletons. Material: peripheral blood. The receptors here all came from a man aged 50 or older with active or convalescent COVID-19.

This clone was seen only a few times. The gene calls are TRBV7-9 and TRBJ2-3, with TRBD1 identical over 10 bases. The CDR3 loop spans 17 amino acids. Trimming cost V 4 bases and J 3 bases; bases outside gene matches: 10. Germline CDR1 reads SEHNR; CDR2 reads FQNEAQ (reference sequence). Here the CDR3 reads CASSYRPGQGSTDTQYF. The DNA for the CDR3 is TGTGCCAGCAGCTATCGGCCGGGACAGGGGTCGACAGATACGCAGTATTTT.

This clone was observed a few times. The chain carries TRBV25-1 and TRBJ2-1; 12 positions agree with TRBD2. Germline assignment: CDR1 MGHDK and CDR2 SYGVNS. With 8 bases clipped from V and 4 bases from J, the junction kept 3 bases outside the gene matches. The CDR3 runs 14 residues. The DNA of the CDR3 is TGTGCCAGCGGACTAGCGGGATTTTACAATGAGCAGTTCTTC. This translates into CASGLAGFYNEQFF.

The V and J genes are TRBV5-1 and TRBJ1-2, with 9 positions matching TRBD1. Germline CDR1 reads SGHRS; CDR2 reads YFSETQ. With 4 bases clipped from V and 1 base from J, the junction kept 8 bases outside the gene matches. The CDR3 contains 16 residues. The CDR3 here is CASSVGTGSLNYGYTF. The CDR3 DNA reads TGCGCCAGCAGCGTTGGGACAGGGTCCCTTAACTATGGCTACACCTTC.